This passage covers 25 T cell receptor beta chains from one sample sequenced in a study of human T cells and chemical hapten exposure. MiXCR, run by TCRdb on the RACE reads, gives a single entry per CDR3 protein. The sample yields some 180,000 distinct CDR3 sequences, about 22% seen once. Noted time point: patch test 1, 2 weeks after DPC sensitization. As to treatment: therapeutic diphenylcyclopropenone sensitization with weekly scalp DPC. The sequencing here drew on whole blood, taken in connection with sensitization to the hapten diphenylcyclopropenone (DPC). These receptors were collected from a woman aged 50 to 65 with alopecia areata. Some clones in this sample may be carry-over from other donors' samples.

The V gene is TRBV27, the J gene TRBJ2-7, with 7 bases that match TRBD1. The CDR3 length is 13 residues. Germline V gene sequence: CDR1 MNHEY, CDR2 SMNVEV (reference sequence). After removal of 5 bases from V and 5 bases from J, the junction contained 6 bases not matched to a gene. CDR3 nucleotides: TGTGCCAGCAGTACGACAGGGACCCACGAGCAGTACTTC. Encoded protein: CASSTTGTHEQYF.

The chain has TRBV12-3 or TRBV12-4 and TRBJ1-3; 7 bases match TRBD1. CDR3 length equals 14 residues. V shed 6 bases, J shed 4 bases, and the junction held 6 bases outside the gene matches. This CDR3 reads CASRGTAPGNTIYF. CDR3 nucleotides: TGTGCCAGCAGGGGGACAGCGCCGGGAAACACCATATATTTT.

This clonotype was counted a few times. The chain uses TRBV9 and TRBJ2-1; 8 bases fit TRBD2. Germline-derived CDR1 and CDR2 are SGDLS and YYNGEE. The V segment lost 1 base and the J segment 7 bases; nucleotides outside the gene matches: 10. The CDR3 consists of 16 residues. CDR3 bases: TGTGCCAGCAGCGTACTAGGGAGCGGGAGTGGGAATGAGCAGTTCTTC. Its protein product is CASSVLGSGSGNEQFF. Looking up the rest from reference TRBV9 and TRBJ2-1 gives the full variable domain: DSGVTQTPKHLITATGQRVTLRCSPRSGDLSVYWYQQSLDQGLQFLIQYYNGEERAKGNILERFSAQQFPDLHSELNLSSLELGDSALYFCASSVLGSGSGNEQFFGPGTRLTVL.

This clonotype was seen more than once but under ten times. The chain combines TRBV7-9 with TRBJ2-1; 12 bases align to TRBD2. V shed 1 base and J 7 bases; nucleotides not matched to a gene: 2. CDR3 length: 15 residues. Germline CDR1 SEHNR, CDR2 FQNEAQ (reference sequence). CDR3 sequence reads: CASSLGLAGVNEQFF. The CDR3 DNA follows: TGTGCCAGCAGCTTAGGACTAGCGGGAGTTAATGAGCAGTTCTTC.

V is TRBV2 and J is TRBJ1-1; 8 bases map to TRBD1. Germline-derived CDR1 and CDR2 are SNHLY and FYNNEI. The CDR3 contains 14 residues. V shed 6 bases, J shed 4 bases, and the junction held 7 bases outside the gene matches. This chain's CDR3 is CASRPIQGGTEAFF. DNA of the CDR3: TGTGCCAGCAGGCCAATACAGGGGGGCACTGAAGCTTTCTTT.

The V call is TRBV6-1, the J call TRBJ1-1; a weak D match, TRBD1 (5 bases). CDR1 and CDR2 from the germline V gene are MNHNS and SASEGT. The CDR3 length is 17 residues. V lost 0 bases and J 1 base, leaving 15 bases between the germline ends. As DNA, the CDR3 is TGTGCCAGCAGTGAAGCAGTAGGAGCAGGGACGAACACTGAAGCTTTCTTT. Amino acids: CASSEAVGAGTNTEAFF.

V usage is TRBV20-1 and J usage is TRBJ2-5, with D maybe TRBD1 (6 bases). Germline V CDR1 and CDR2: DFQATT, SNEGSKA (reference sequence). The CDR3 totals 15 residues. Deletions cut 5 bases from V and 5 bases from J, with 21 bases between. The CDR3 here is CSAPQSTGWAETQYF. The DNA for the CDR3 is TGCAGTGCTCCACAGTCTACAGGGTGGGCGGAGACCCAGTACTTC.

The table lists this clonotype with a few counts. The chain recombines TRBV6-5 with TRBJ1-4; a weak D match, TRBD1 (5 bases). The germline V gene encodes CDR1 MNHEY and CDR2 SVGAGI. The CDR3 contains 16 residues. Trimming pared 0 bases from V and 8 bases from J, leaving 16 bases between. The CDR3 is CASSYSGRVPGEKLFF. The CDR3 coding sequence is TGTGCCAGCAGTTACTCGGGACGGGTTCCGGGGGAAAAACTGTTTTTT.

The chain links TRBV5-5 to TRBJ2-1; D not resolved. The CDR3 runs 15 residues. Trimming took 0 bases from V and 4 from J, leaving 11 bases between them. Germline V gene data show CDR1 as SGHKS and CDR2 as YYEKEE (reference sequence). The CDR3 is CASSLAQRTYNEQFF. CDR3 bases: TGTGCCAGCAGCTTGGCCCAAAGAACATACAATGAGCAGTTCTTC.

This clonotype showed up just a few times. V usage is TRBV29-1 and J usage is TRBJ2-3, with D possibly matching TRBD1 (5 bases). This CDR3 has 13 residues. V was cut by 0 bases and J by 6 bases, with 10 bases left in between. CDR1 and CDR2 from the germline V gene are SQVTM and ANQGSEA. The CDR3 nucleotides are TGCAGCGTTGAAGAAGGGGTCCGGGATACGCAGTATTTT. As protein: CSVEEGVRDTQYF.

The DNA for the CDR3 is TGTGCCAGCAGTTCCCCCGGACTAGCGGGAGTACCAGATACGCAGTATTTT. It yields the protein CASSSPGLAGVPDTQYF. This rearrangement joins TRBV25-1 to TRBJ2-3; the match to TRBD2 covers 13 bases. CDR1 and CDR2 from the germline V gene are MGHDK and SYGVNS. This CDR3 has 17 residues. V was pared by 5 bases and J by 4 bases, with 9 bases of the junction left unmatched.

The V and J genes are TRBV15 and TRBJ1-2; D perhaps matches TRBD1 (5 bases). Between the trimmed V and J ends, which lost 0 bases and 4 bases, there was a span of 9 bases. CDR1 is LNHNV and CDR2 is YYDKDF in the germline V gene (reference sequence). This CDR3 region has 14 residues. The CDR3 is CATSRDRQGYGYTF. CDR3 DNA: TGTGCCACCAGCAGAGATCGGCAGGGCTATGGCTACACCTTC.

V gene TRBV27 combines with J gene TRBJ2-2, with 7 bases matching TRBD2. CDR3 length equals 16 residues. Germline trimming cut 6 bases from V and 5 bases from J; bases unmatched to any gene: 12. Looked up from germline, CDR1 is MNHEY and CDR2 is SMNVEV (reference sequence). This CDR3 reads CASSLLGGSLTGELFF. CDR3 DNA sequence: TGTGCCAGCAGCCTCCTGGGCGGGAGCCTAACCGGGGAGCTGTTTTTT.

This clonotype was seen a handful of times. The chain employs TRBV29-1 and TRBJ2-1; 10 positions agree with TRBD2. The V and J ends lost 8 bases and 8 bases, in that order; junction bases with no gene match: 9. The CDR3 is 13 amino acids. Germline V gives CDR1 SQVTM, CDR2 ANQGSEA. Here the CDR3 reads CSLKPSGSDEQFF. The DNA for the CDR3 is TGCAGCCTAAAACCTAGCGGGAGCGATGAGCAGTTCTTC.

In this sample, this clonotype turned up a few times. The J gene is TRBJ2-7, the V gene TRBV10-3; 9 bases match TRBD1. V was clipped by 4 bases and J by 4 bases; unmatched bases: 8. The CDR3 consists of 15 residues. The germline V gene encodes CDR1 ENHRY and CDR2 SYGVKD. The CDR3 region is CAISGVGTGIYEQYF. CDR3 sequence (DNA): TGTGCCATCAGTGGAGTAGGGACAGGGATATACGAGCAGTACTTC.

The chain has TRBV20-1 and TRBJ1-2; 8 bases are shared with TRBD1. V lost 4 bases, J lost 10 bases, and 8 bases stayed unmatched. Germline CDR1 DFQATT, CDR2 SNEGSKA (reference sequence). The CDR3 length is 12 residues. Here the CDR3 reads CSAIGQGSDYTF. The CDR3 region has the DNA TGCAGTGCTATTGGACAGGGTTCTGACTACACCTTC.

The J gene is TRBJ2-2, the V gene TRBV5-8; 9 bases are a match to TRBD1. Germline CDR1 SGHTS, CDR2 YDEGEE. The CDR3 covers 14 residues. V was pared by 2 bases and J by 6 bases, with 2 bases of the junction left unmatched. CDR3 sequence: CASSFRQGAGELFF. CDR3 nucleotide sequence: TGTGCCAGCAGCTTCCGACAGGGGGCCGGGGAGCTGTTTTTT.

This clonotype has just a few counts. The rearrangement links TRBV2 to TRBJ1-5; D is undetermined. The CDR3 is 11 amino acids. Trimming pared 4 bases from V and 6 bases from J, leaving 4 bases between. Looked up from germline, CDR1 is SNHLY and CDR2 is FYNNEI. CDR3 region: CASSGGQPQHF. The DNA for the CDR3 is TGTGCCAGCAGTGGGGGTCAGCCCCAGCATTTT.

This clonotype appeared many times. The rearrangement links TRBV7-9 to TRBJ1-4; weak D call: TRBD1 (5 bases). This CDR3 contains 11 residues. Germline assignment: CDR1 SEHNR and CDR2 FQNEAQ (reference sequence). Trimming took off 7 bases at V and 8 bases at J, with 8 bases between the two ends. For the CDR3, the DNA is TGTGCCAGCAATTCAGGGGAAAAACTGTTTTTT. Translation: CASNSGEKLFF.

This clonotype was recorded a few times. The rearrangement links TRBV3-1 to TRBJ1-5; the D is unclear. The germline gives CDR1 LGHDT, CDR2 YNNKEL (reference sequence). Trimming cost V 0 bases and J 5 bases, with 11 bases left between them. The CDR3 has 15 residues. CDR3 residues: CASSQDGTDDQPQHF. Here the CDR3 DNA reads TGTGCCAGCAGCCAAGACGGCACCGATGATCAGCCCCAGCATTTT.

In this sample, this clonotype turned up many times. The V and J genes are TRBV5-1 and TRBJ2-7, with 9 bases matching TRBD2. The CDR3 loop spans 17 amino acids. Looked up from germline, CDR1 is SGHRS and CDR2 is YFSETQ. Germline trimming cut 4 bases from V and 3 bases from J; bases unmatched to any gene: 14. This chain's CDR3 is CASSAGLAGAGYYEQYF. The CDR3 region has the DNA TGCGCCAGCAGCGCCGGTTTAGCGGGAGCTGGCTACTACGAGCAGTACTTC. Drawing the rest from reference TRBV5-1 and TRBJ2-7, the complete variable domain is KAGVTQTPRYLIKTRGQQVTLSCSPISGHRSVSWYQQTPGQGLQFLFEYFSETQRNKGNFPGRFSGRQFSNSRSEMNVSTLELGDSALYLCASSAGLAGAGYYEQYFGPGTRLTVT.

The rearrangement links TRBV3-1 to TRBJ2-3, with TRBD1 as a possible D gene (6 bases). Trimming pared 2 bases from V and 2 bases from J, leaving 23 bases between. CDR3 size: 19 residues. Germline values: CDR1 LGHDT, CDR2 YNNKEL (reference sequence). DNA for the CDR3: TGTGCCAGCAGCCAAAGGAGACTTGGGGGCCCATCCGACACAGATACGCAGTATTTT. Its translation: CASSQRRLGGPSDTDTQYF.

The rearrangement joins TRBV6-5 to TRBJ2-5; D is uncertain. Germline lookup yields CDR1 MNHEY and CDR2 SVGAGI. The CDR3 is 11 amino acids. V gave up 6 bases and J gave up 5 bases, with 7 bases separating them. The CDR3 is CASRFLETQYF. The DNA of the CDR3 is TGTGCCAGCAGGTTCCTGGAGACCCAGTACTTC.

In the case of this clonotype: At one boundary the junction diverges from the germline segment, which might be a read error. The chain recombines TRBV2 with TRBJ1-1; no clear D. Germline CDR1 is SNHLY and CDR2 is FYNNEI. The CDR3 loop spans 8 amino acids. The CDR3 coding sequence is TGTGCCAGCAGTTCAAGTGTCTTT. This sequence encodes CASSSSVF.

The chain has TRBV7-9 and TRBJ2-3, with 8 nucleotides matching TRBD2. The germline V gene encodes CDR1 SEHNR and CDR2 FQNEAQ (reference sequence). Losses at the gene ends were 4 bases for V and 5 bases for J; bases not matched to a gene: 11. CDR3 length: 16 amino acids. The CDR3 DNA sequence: TGTGCCAGCAGCTCTCCCGGGGGGGAGAGGGGAGATACGCAGTATTTT. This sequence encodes CASSSPGGERGDTQYF.